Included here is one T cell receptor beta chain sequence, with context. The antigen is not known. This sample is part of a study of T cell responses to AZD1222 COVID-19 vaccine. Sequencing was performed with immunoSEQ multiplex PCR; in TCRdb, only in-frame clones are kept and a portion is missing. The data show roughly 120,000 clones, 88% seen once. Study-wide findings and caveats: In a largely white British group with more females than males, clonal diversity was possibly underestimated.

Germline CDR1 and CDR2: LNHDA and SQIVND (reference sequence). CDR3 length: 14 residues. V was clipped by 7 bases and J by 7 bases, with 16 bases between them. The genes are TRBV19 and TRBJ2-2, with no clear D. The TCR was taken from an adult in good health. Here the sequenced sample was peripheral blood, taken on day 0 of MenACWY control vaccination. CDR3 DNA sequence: TGTGCCAGTATCGAGTTTATGTCGGGCGGGGAGCTGTTTTTT. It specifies CASIEFMSGGELFF.